Each of the 28 T cell receptor beta chains below was sequenced from the same sample in a study of OX40 agonist ivuxolimab in advanced cancers. Method: immunoSEQ multiplex PCR; TCRdb's copy keeps in-frame clones and lacks some. The data contain over 60,000 clones, approximately 94% of them singletons. The specimen was CD4+ or CD8+ T cells sorted from blood, collected in a trial of the OX40 agonist ivuxolimab. The receptors were gathered from an adult with an advanced solid tumor such as melanoma, head and neck, liver or kidney cancer.

This clone was recorded a few times. This chain joins TRBV2 and TRBJ1-6; D is unresolved. Germline V gene lookup returns CDR1 SNHLY and CDR2 FYNNEI. V lost 8 bases, J lost 6 bases, and 2 bases lay in between. The CDR3 is made up of 10 amino acids. In nucleotides, the CDR3 is TGTGCCAGCGGTAATTCACCCCTCCACTTT. It is translated as CASGNSPLHF.

This clone was detected once. This CDR3 is CASSWGSGYTF. The CDR3 DNA is TGTGCCAGCAGTTGGGGGTCTGGCTACACCTTC. The chain couples TRBV28 to TRBJ1-2; possible D gene TRBD1, 5 bases. V was cut by 4 bases and J by 7 bases, with 7 bases left in between. Germline CDR1 MDHEN, CDR2 SYDVKM. The CDR3 has 11 amino acids.

The chain carries TRBV11-3 and TRBJ1-1, with D possibly TRBD1 on 6 matching bases. CDR1 and CDR2 from the germline V gene are SGHNT and YENEEA. This CDR3 region has 14 residues. V was trimmed by 5 bases and J by 1 base, leaving 11 bases between them. CDR3 amino acids: CASSPVGANTEAFF. In DNA, the CDR3 is TGTGCCAGCAGCCCGGTGGGGGCGAACACTGAAGCTTTCTTT. The variable domain in full, with the rest retrieved from reference TRBV11-3 and TRBJ1-1, is EAGVVQSPRYKIIEKKQPVAFWCNPISGHNTLYWYLQNLGQGPELLIRYENEEAVDDSQLPKDRFSAERLKGVDSTLKIQPAELGDSAVYLCASSPVGANTEAFFGQGTRLTVV.

With respect to this clone: Different DNA sequences within this sample yield the same CDR3. The chain combines TRBV9 with TRBJ1-1; no reliable D call. The V and J ends lost 4 bases and 1 base respectively, with 8 bases between them. The germline gives CDR1 SGDLS, CDR2 YYNGEE. The CDR3 consists of 13 residues. CDR3: CASSLGENTEAFF. The CDR3 region has the DNA TGTGCCAGCAGCCTAGGAGAGAACACTGAAGCTTTCTTT.

The gene calls are TRBV29-1 and TRBJ2-1; no reliable D call. The ends were cut back, 0 bases at V and 2 bases at J, with 5 bases in the middle. Per germline, CDR1 SQVTM and CDR2 ANQGSEA. The CDR3 is 13 residues long. The CDR3 protein is CSVEERAYNEQFF. Written as DNA, the CDR3 is TGCAGCGTTGAAGAACGGGCCTACAATGAGCAGTTCTTC.

The chain couples TRBV7-9 to TRBJ2-1; 9 bases fit TRBD2. The CDR3 runs to 17 residues. V lost 0 bases to trimming and J lost 8 bases; unmatched junction nucleotides: 11. The V gene's germline CDR1 is SEHNR and CDR2 FQNEAQ (reference sequence). CDR3 sequence reads: CASSLALLREGPHEQFF. DNA for the CDR3: TGTGCCAGCAGCTTAGCCCTTTTGCGGGAGGGCCCACATGAGCAGTTCTTC.

The chain links TRBV10-3 to TRBJ2-7, with D unclear. CDR1 ENHRY and CDR2 SYGVKD come from the germline V gene. The CDR3 runs to 15 residues. V was shortened by 0 bases and J by 0 bases, with 9 bases between the two germline ends. The CDR3 DNA follows: TGTGCCATCAGTGAGTCGCCCAGTTCCTCCTACGAGCAGTACTTC. Encoded protein: CAISESPSSSYEQYF.

This chain links TRBV27 with TRBJ1-2, with a possible D match to TRBD1 (6 bases). CDR3 length: 13 residues. Germline V gives CDR1 MNHEY, CDR2 SMNVEV (reference sequence). The germline V and J ends were trimmed by 3 bases and 7 bases, with 12 bases remaining between them. CDR3 nucleotide sequence: TGTGCCAGCAGTTTGGGGGCGCGCGGTGGCTACACCTTC. Protein sequence: CASSLGARGGYTF.

This clone was detected only once. The chain couples TRBV9 to TRBJ2-1; TRBD2 matches 10 bases. Germline V gene sequence: CDR1 SGDLS, CDR2 YYNGEE. The CDR3 totals 17 residues. Losses at the gene ends were 0 bases for V and 3 bases for J; bases not matched to a gene: 6. In nucleotides, the CDR3 is TGTGCCAGCAGCGTAGCCCCAGCGGGGGGGAGCTACAATGAGCAGTTCTTC. Its translation: CASSVAPAGGSYNEQFF.

The sample holds one count of this clone. The V gene is TRBV7-6, the J gene TRBJ1-2, with D hard to call. The ends were cut back, 5 bases at V and 7 bases at J, with 17 bases in the middle. This CDR3 region has 14 residues. Germline CDR1 SGHVS, CDR2 FNYEAQ. The CDR3 protein is CASSLLLSSAGYTF. In DNA, the CDR3 is TGTGCCAGCAGCCTTTTGTTGTCAAGTGCTGGCTACACCTTC.

This chain joins TRBV7-8 and TRBJ2-7; TRBD2 might be the D (5 bases). The CDR3 spans 14 residues. Germline V lookup: CDR1 SGHVS, CDR2 FQNEAQ. Trimming shortened V by 3 bases and J by 9 bases, and 18 bases separated the two germline ends. The CDR3 protein is CASSFAPLSDLQYF. The CDR3 DNA follows: TGTGCCAGCAGCTTCGCCCCGCTCTCGGACTTGCAGTACTTC.

The chain joins TRBV4-1 to TRBJ1-1, with 8 bases identical to TRBD1. The CDR3 runs 15 residues. After removal of 3 bases from V and 2 bases from J, the junction contained 5 bases not matched to a gene. Germline assignment: CDR1 MGHRA and CDR2 YSYEKL. The CDR3: CASSHRGLGNTEAFF. In DNA, the CDR3 is TGCGCCAGCAGCCACAGGGGGCTGGGAAACACTGAAGCTTTCTTT.

CDR3 protein: CASSASGLGTEAFF. The CDR3 DNA is TGTGCCAGCAGTGCCTCAGGGTTGGGCACTGAAGCTTTCTTT. The chain is built from TRBV6-6 and TRBJ1-1; maybe TRBD1 (5 bases). Germline V CDR1 and CDR2: MNHNY, SVGAGI (reference sequence). The CDR3 covers 14 residues. Trimming pared 5 bases from V and 4 bases from J, leaving 14 bases between.

The sample holds a few counts of this clone. The chain has TRBV21-1 and TRBJ1-2; TRBD1 was called by the table and not checked on the DNA. TRBV21-1 is a pseudogene. There are 12 residues in the CDR3. CDR3 in amino acids: CASSRRRGGYTF. Here the CDR3 DNA reads TGTGCCAGCAGCAGGCGAAGGGGAGGCTACACCTTC.

The chain recombines TRBV4-3 with TRBJ2-3, with D possibly matching TRBD1 (5 bases). CDR1 LGHNA and CDR2 YSLEER come from the germline V gene. There are 15 residues in the CDR3. With 0 bases removed from V and 8 bases from J, the gap between germline ends came to 15 bases. The CDR3, as DNA: TGCGCCAGCAGCCAAGATTGGCAGGGCGCGAGTACGCAGTATTTT. Translating gives CASSQDWQGASTQYF.

The chain has TRBV7-6 and TRBJ1-2; 7 bases agree with TRBD1. Trimming at V came to 0 bases and at J to 8 bases, leaving 3 bases not matched to a gene. The germline gives CDR1 SGHVS, CDR2 FNYEAQ. The CDR3 consists of 13 residues. The CDR3 protein is CASSLAGGGGYTF. The CDR3 DNA reads TGTGCCAGCAGCTTAGCAGGGGGCGGGGGCTACACCTTC.

This chain links TRBV7-9 with TRBJ1-1; 7 positions agree with TRBD1. The CDR3 has 15 residues. Trimming took 3 bases from V and 7 from J; bases not matched to a gene: 11. Germline V CDR1 and CDR2: SEHNR, FQNEAQ (reference sequence). The CDR3 nucleotides are TGTGCCAGCAGCTTCCCCCGCAGGGGGGGGCTTGAAGCTTTCTTT. Its translation is CASSFPRRGGLEAFF.

The rearrangement uses TRBV27 and TRBJ2-7; TRBD1 or TRBD2 may be the D gene (5 bases each). Trimming removed 2 bases at V and 6 bases at J, with 14 bases between. This CDR3 has 14 amino acids. The germline V gene encodes CDR1 MNHEY and CDR2 SMNVEV (reference sequence). As DNA, the CDR3 is TGTGCCAGCAGTTTAAGCCCCGGGGCAGCCGAGCAGTACTTC. It yields the protein CASSLSPGAAEQYF.

The V call is TRBV9, the J call TRBJ1-2; D is ambiguous. This CDR3 is built from 14 residues. Trimming took off 0 bases at V and 5 bases at J, with 11 bases between the two ends. Germline V gene lookup returns CDR1 SGDLS and CDR2 YYNGEE. In DNA, the CDR3 is TGTGCCAGCAGCGTAGATGGTACGGAGTATGGCTACACCTTC. It yields the protein CASSVDGTEYGYTF.

This rearrangement joins TRBV28 to TRBJ2-5; 13 bases are a match to TRBD2. The CDR3 length is 19 residues. Losses at the gene ends were 5 bases for V and 5 bases for J; bases not matched to a gene: 17. Per germline, CDR1 MDHEN and CDR2 SYDVKM. CDR3 sequence (DNA): TGTGCCAGCAGTCCCCAATACCGGACTAGCGGGAGAGTCGGGGAGACCCAGTACTTC. This codes for CASSPQYRTSGRVGETQYF.

The chain links TRBV4-1 to TRBJ2-7; TRBD1 aligns across 9 bases. CDR1 MGHRA and CDR2 YSYEKL come from the germline V gene. This CDR3 spans 15 amino acids. The junction had 5 bases not matched to a gene; V was cut back by 3 bases and J by 2 bases. The CDR3 DNA is TGCGCCAGCAGCCAGGGGACAGGGAATACCTACGAGCAGTACTTC. Translation: CASSQGTGNTYEQYF.

The rearrangement links TRBV4-3 to TRBJ1-2, with a weak D call TRBD1 (6 bases). Trimming left V 6 bases short and J 2 bases short, with 13 bases between. This CDR3 spans 14 amino acids. CDR1 is LGHNA, CDR2 YSLEER, per germline. This chain's CDR3 is CASRGGRVNYGYTF. The CDR3 nucleotides read TGCGCCAGCAGGGGGGGCAGGGTGAACTATGGCTACACCTTC.

The chain employs TRBV6-5 and TRBJ2-1; 7 bases fit TRBD1. J gave up 5 bases and V 2 bases, and 3 bases lay outside the gene matches. Germline CDR1 is MNHEY and CDR2 is SVGAGI. The CDR3 sequence is 14 residues long. CDR3 DNA: TGTGCCAGCAGTTACGGGACAGTAAACAATGAGCAGTTCTTC. Amino acids: CASSYGTVNNEQFF.

The chain joins TRBV28 to TRBJ2-7; 7 bases line up with TRBD1. The CDR3 length is 15 residues. Germline CDR1 MDHEN, CDR2 SYDVKM. The junction had 9 bases not matched to a gene; V was cut back by 4 bases and J by 3 bases. CDR3 nucleotides: TGTGCCAGCAGTTCCCCCCTGCAGGGGGACTACGAGCAGTACTTC. It translates to CASSSPLQGDYEQYF.

This chain's CDR3 is CASSAQGNSPLHF. CDR3 DNA: TGTGCCAGCAGTGCCCAGGGGAATTCACCCCTCCACTTT. J is TRBJ1-6 and V is TRBV27; perhaps TRBD1 as D (6 bases). V gave up 5 bases and J gave up 7 bases, with 9 bases separating them. The CDR3 runs to 13 residues. CDR1 is MNHEY, CDR2 SMNVEV, per germline (reference sequence).

This rearrangement joins TRBV15 to TRBJ2-1, with D possibly called TRBD1 or TRBD2 (5 bases each). Germline V gives CDR1 LNHNV, CDR2 YYDKDF (reference sequence). V lost 2 bases to trimming and J lost 4 bases, with 9 bases between them. This CDR3 comprises 14 residues. The CDR3 sequence is CATSRQGRYNEQFF. CDR3 in DNA: TGTGCCACCAGCAGACAGGGACGGTACAATGAGCAGTTCTTC.

The CDR3 region is CASSLFPLAEAPNTEAFF. The CDR3 coding sequence is TGTGCCAGCAGCTTATTTCCCCTGGCAGAGGCCCCGAACACTGAAGCTTTCTTT. This rearrangement joins TRBV7-9 to TRBJ1-1; D ambiguous. Germline lookup yields CDR1 SEHNR and CDR2 FQNEAQ (reference sequence). The V and J ends lost 2 bases and 1 base respectively, with 20 bases between them. The CDR3 consists of 18 residues.

This chain links TRBV4-3 with TRBJ2-7, with 13 bases identical to TRBD2. The germline V gene encodes CDR1 LGHNA and CDR2 YSLEER. V lost 3 bases, J lost 1 base, and 0 bases stayed unmatched. CDR3 length: 15 residues. The chain's CDR3 is CASSQGLAGSYEQYF. Here the CDR3 DNA reads TGCGCCAGCAGCCAGGGACTAGCGGGGTCCTACGAGCAGTACTTC.